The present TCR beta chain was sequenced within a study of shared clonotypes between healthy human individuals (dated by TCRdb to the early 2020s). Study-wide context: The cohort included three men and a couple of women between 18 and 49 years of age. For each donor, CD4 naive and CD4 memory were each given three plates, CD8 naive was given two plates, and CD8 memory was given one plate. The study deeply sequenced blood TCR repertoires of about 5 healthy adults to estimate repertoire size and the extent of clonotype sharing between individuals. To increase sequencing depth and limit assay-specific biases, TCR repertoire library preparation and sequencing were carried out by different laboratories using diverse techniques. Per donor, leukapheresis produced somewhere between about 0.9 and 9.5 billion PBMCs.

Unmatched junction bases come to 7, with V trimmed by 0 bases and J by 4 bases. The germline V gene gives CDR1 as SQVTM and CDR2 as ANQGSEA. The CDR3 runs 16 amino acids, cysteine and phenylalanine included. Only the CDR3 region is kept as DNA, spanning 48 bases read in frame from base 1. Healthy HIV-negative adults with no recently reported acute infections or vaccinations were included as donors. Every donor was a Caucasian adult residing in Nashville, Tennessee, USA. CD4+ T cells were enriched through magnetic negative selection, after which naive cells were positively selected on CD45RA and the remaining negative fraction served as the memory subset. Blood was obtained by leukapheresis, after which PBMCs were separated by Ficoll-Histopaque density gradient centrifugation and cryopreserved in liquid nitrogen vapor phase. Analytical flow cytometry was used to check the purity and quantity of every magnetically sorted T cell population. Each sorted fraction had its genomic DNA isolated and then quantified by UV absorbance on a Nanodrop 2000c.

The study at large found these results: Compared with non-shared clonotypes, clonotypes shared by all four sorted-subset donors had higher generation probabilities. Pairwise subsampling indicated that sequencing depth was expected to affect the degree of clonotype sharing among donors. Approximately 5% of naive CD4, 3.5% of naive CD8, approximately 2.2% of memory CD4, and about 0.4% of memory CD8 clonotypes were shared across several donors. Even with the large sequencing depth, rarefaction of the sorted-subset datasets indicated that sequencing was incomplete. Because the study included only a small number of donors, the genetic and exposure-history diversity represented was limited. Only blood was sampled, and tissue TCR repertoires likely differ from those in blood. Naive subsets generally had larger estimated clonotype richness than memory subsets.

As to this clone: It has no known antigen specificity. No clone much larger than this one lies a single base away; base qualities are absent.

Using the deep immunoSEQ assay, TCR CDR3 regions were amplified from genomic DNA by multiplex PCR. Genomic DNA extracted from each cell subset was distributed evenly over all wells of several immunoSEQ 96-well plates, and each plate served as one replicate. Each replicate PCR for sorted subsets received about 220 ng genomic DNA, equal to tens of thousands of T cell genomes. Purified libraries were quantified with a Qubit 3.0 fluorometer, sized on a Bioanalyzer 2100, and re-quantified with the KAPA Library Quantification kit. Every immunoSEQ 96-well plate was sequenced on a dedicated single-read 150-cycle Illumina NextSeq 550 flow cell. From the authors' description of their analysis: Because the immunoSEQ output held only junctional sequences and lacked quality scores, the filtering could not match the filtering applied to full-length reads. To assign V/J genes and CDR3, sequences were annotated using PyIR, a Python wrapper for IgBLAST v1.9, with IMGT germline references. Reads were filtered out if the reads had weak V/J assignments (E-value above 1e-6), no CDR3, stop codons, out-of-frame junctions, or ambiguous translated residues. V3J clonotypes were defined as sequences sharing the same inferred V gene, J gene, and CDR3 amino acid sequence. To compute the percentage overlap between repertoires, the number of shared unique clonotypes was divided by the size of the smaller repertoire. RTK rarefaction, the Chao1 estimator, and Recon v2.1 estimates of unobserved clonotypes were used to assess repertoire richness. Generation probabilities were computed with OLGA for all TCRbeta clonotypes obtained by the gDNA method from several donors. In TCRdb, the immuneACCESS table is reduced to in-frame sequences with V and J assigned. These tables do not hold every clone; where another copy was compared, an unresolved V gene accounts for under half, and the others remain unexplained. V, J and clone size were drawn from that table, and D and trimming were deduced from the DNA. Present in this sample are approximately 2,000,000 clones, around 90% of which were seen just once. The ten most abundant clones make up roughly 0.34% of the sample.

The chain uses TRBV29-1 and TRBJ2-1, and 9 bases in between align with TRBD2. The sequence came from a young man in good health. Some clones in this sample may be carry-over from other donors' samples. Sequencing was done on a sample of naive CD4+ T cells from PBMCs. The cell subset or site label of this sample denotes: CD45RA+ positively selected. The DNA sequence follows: TGCAGCGTTGAAGATCCACTAGCGGGTAAATACAATGAGCAGTTCTTC. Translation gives CSVEDPLAGKYNEQFF.